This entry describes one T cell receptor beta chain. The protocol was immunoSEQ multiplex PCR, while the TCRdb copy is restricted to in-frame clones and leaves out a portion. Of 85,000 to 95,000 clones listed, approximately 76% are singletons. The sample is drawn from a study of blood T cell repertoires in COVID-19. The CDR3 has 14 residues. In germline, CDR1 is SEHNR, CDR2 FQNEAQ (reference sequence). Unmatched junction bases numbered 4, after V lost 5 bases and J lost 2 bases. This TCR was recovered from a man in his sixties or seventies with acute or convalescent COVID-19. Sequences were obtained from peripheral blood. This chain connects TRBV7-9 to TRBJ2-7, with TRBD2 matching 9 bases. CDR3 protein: CASSLSGRPYEQYF. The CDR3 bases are TGTGCCAGCAGCCTTAGCGGGAGACCCTACGAGCAGTACTTC.